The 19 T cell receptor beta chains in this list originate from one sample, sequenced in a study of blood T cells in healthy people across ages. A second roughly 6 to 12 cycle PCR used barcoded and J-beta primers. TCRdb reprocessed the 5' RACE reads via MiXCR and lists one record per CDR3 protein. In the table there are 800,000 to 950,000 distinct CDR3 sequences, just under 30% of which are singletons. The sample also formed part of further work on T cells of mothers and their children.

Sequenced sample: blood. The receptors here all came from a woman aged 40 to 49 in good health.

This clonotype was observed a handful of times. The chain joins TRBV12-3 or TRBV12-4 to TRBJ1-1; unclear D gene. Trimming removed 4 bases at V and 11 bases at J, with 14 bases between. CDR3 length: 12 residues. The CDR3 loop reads CASSYSSREAFF. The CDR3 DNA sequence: TGTGCCAGCAGTTATAGCTCCCGGGAGGCTTTCTTT.

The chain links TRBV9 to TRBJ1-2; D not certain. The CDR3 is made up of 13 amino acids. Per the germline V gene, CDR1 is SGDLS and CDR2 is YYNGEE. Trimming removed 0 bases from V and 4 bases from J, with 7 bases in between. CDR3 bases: TGTGCCAGCAGCGTAGGAGGAGTCTATGGCTACACCTTC. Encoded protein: CASSVGGVYGYTF.

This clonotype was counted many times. This CDR3 is CSARRPWDSGEQFF. The CDR3 DNA is TGCAGTGCTAGACGCCCTTGGGATTCAGGGGAGCAGTTCTTC. The genes are TRBV20-1 and TRBJ2-1, with D perhaps TRBD1 (5 bases). Germline CDR1 reads DFQATT; CDR2 reads SNEGSKA (reference sequence). V gave up 2 bases and J gave up 10 bases, with 18 bases separating them. The CDR3 runs 14 residues.

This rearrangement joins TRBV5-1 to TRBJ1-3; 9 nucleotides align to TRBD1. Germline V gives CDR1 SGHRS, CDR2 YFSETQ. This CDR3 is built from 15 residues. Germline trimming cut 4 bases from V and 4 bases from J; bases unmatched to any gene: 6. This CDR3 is CASSRTGDPGNTIYF. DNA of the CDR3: TGCGCCAGCAGCCGGACAGGGGATCCCGGAAACACCATATATTTT.

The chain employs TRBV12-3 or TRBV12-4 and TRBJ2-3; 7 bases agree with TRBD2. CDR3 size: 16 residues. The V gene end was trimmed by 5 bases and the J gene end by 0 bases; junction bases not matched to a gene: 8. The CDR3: CASSLRISGSTDTQYF. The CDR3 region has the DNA TGTGCCAGCAGTCTTCGGATTAGCGGGAGCACAGATACGCAGTATTTT.

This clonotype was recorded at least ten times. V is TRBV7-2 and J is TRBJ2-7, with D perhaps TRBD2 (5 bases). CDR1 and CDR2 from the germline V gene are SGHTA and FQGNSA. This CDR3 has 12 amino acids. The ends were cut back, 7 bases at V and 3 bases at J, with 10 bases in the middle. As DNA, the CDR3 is TGTGCCAGCACGGGGTCCGGCTACGAGCAGTACTTC. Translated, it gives CASTGSGYEQYF.

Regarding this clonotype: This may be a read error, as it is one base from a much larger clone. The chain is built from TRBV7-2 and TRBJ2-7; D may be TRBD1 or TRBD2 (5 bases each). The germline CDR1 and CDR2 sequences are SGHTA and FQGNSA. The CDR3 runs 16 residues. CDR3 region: CAGSLASRAFSYEQYF. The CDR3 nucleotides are TGTGCCGGCAGCTTAGCGAGCAGGGCGTTTTCCTACGAGCAGTACTTC.

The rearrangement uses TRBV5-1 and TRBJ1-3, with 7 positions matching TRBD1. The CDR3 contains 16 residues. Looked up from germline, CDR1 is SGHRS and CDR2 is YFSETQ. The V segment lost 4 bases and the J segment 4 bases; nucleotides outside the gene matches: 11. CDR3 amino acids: CASSPRQGTGGNTIYF. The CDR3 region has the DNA TGCGCCAGCAGCCCGCGACAGGGAACGGGCGGAAACACCATATATTTT.

The CDR3 loop is CASRRELSEVSYEQYF. The CDR3 DNA reads as TGTGCCAGCAGGAGGGAGTTGAGCGAAGTCTCCTACGAGCAGTACTTC. This rearrangement joins TRBV28 to TRBJ2-7, with a tentative D call TRBD2 (5 bases). This CDR3 contains 16 residues. The V end lost 6 bases, the J end lost 0 bases, and 18 bases lay between the germline ends. Germline CDR1 reads MDHEN; CDR2 reads SYDVKM. The full variable domain, in which reference TRBV28 and TRBJ2-7 provide the parts outside the CDR3, is DVKVTQSSRYLVKRTGEKVFLECVQDMDHENMFWYRQDPGLGLRLIYFSYDVKMKEKGDIPEGYSVSREKKERFSLILESASTNQTSMYLCASRRELSEVSYEQYFGPGTRLTVT.

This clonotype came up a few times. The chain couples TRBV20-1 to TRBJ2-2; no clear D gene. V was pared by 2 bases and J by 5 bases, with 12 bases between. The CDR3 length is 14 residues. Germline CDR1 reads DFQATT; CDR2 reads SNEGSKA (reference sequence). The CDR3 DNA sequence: TGCAGTGCTAGACCCTCCTTGGGGACCGGGGAGCTGTTTTTT. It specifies CSARPSLGTGELFF.

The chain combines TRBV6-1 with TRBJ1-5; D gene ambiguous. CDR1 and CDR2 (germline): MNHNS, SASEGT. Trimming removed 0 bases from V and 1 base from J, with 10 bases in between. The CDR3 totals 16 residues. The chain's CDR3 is CASSEAIIRSNQPQHF. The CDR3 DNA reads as TGTGCCAGCAGTGAAGCTATCATCAGAAGCAATCAGCCCCAGCATTTT.

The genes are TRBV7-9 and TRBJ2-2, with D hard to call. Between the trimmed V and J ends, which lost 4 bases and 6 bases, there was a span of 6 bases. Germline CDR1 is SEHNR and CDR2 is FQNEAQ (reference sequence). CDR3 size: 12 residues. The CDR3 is CASSSQAGELFF. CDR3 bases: TGTGCCAGCAGCTCCCAGGCCGGGGAGCTGTTTTTT. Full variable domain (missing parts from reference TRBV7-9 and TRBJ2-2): DTGVSQNPRHKITKRGQNVTFRCDPISEHNRLYWYRQTLGQGPEFLTYFQNEAQLEKSRLLSDRFSAERPKGSFSTLEIQRTEQGDSAMYLCASSSQAGELFFGEGSRLTVL.

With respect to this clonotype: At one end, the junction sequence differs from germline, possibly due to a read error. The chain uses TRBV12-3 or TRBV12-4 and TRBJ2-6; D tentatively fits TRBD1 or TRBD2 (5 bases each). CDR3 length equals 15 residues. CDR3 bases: TGTGCCAGCAGTTTAGCCAGCTCTGGGACCAACGTCCGGACTTTC. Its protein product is CASSLASSGTNVRTF.

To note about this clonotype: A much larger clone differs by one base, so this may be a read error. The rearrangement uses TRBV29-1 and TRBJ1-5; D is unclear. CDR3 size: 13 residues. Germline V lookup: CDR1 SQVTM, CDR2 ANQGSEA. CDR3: CSVSDGRDQPRHF. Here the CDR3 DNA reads TGCAGCGTCTCAGACGGTAGGGATCAGCCCCGGCATTTT.

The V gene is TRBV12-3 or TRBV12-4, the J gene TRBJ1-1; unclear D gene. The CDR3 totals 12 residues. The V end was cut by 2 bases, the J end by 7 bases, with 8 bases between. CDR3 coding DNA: TGTGCCAGCAGTTTATACCCCAATGAAGCTTTCTTT. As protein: CASSLYPNEAFF.

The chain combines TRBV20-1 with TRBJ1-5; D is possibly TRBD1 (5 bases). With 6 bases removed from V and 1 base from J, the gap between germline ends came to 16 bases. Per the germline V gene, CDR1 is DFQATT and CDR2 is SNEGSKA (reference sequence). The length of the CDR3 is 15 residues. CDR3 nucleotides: TGCAGTGCCCTAAAGGCAGGGCTGAGCAATCAGCCCCAGCATTTT. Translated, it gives CSALKAGLSNQPQHF.

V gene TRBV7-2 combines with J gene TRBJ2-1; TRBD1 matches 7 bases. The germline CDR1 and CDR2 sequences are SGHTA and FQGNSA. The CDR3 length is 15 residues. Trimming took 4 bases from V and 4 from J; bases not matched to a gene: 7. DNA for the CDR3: TGTGCCAGCAGCTCGGGACAGCTAATTTACAATGAGCAGTTCTTC. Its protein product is CASSSGQLIYNEQFF.

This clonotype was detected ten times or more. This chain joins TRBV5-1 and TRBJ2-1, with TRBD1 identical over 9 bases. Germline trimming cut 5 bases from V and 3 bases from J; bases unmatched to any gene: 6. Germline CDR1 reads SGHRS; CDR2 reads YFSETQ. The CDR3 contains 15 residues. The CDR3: CASSRTGEYYNEQFF. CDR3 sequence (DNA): TGCGCCAGCAGTCGGACAGGGGAATACTACAATGAGCAGTTCTTC.

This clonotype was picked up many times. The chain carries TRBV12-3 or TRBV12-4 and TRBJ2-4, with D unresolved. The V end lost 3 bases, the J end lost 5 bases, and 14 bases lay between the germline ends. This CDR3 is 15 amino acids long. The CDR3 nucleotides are TGTGCCAGCAGTTTTTTAAGGACGGGTGAAAACATTCAGTACTTC. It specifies CASSFLRTGENIQYF.